The 8 T cell receptor beta chains below come from one sample, sequenced in a study of Ad26.COV2.S vaccination and SARS-CoV-2 variants. Treatment meaning: 19 received Ad26.COV2.S at low or high dose, single or two shots; a few received placebo; per-sample allocation not given. Sample collection was performed on day 63 after the first vaccine or placebo injection. Only in-frame clones appear in the TCRdb table, and some are missing; sequencing was by immunoSEQ multiplex PCR. The data show some 400,000 clones, 70% to 90% seen once. The sample here was peripheral blood, taken in a trial of Ad26.COV2.S vaccine versus placebo. The origin of the receptors is a person aged 18 to 59 who received the Ad26.COV2.S COVID-19 vaccine or a placebo.

The V call is TRBV27, the J call TRBJ2-3; 10 bases line up with TRBD1. Germline CDR1 and CDR2: MNHEY and SMNVEV (reference sequence). J gave up 0 bases and V 10 bases, and 13 bases lay outside the gene matches. This CDR3 region has 17 residues. CDR3 in amino acids: CATSGTGAFYSTDTQYF. CDR3 DNA sequence: TGTGCCACTTCCGGGACAGGGGCGTTCTATAGCACAGATACGCAGTATTTT.

The chain carries TRBV10-2 and TRBJ2-1; 8 positions agree with TRBD2. The CDR3 has 15 residues. Germline V gene lookup returns CDR1 WSHSY and CDR2 SAAADI. Unmatched junction bases numbered 4, after V lost 4 bases and J lost 2 bases. CDR3 protein: CASSVLAGTYNEQFF. The CDR3 DNA reads as TGCGCCAGCAGTGTTCTAGCGGGTACCTACAATGAGCAGTTCTTC.

This sequence joins TRBV30 and TRBJ2-7, with 7 nucleotides matching TRBD1. J gave up 12 bases and V 0 bases, and 5 bases lay outside the gene matches. The germline gives CDR1 GTSNPN, CDR2 SVGIG (reference sequence). CDR3 length: 11 residues. The CDR3 sequence: CAWSVLQGVYF. CDR3 coding DNA: TGTGCCTGGAGTGTACTGCAGGGGGTGTACTTC.

This clone was counted a single time. The gene calls are TRBV27 and TRBJ2-5; 9 bases agree with TRBD2. With 6 bases clipped from V and 12 bases from J, the junction kept 11 bases outside the gene matches. Germline CDR1 MNHEY, CDR2 SMNVEV (reference sequence). This CDR3 has 13 amino acids. The CDR3 loop reads CASRKNLAGEEYF. DNA for the CDR3: TGTGCCAGCAGAAAAAACTTAGCGGGAGAGGAGTACTTC.

The genes are TRBV11-2 and TRBJ2-7; D unresolved. This CDR3 is 12 amino acids long. Trimming stripped 1 base from V and 5 bases from J, with 6 bases between. Germline V gene sequence: CDR1 SGHAT, CDR2 FQNNGV. The CDR3 bases are TGTGCCAGCAGCTTAGCAGGCGACGAGCAGTACTTC. Protein sequence: CASSLAGDEQYF.

The J gene is TRBJ2-7, the V gene TRBV15; 8 positions match TRBD1. The V and J ends lost 0 bases and 7 bases, in that order; junction bases with no gene match: 11. Germline V gene lookup returns CDR1 LNHNV and CDR2 YYDKDF (reference sequence). The CDR3 sequence is 16 residues long. The CDR3 DNA is TGTGCCACCAGCAGAGATGGGGCAGGGGGCAAAGGTGAGCAGTACTTC. Translation gives CATSRDGAGGKGEQYF.

The rearrangement uses TRBV6-1 and TRBJ1-1, with 9 bases aligning to TRBD1. Germline loops: CDR1 MNHNS, CDR2 SASEGT. Trimming removed 4 bases from V and 11 bases from J; junction bases left unmatched: 17. The CDR3 is 16 residues long. CDR3 nucleotides: TGTGCCAGCAGTGGGGGTAAGGGACAGGGTCAACAAGGGGCTTTCTTT. Translating gives CASSGGKGQGQQGAFF.

This chain uses TRBV9 with TRBJ2-1, with D perhaps TRBD1 or TRBD2 (6 bases each). CDR1 SGDLS and CDR2 YYNGEE come from the germline V gene. The length of the CDR3 is 16 residues. V lost 6 bases, J lost 5 bases, and 21 bases lay in between. The CDR3 sequence is CASTPTGALPNNEQFF. In DNA, the CDR3 is TGTGCCAGCACCCCAACGGGGGCTCTCCCAAACAATGAGCAGTTCTTC.